Presented here are 32 T cell receptor beta chains from one specimen sequenced in a study of T cells in Graves' hyperthyroidism and ophthalmopathy. RNA transcripts gave rise to amplified TCR beta CDR3 regions. In the first-round RT-PCR of the TCR CDR3, the HTBI primer set was used. TCRdb re-called the multiplex PCR reads with MiXCR, one entry per CDR3 protein. The sample gives around 700,000 distinct CDR3 sequences, approximately 19% of which show up once; around 15% is in the top ten. Sequencing was performed on blood. The receptors here all came from a woman aged 45-60 years with Graves' hyperthyroidism that later progressed to Graves' ophthalmopathy.

The CDR3 reads CASGVTYLRGYTF. The CDR3 nucleotides are TGTGCCAGCGGCGTAACCTACCTGAGGGGCTACACCTTC. This chain connects TRBV14 to TRBJ1-2; no clear D. V lost 8 bases and J lost 8, with 18 bases in between. CDR1 and CDR2 (germline): SGHDN, FVKESK. The CDR3 extends over 13 amino acids.

This clonotype came up many times. The chain employs TRBV18 and TRBJ1-1; D is unclear. The CDR3 extends over 12 amino acids. CDR1 KGHSH and CDR2 LQKENI come from the germline V gene. The V gene lost 0 bases and the J gene lost 11 bases, with 10 bases spanning the gap. The CDR3 region has the DNA TGTGCCAGCTCACCACCGGCCGGGCGGGCTTTCTTT. It is translated as CASSPPAGRAFF.

This clonotype was counted many times. This rearrangement joins TRBV11-2 to TRBJ2-1; 14 bases align to TRBD2. The germline gives CDR1 SGHAT, CDR2 FQNNGV. CDR3 size: 16 residues. The trim removed 5 bases at V and 2 bases at J, leaving 2 bases unmatched. The CDR3 sequence is CASSRGLAGAYNEQFF. CDR3 DNA: TGTGCCAGCAGCAGGGGACTAGCGGGAGCCTACAATGAGCAGTTCTTC.

The V and J genes are TRBV11-2 and TRBJ1-2; 10 bases map to TRBD1. Trimming at V came to 5 bases and at J to 7 bases, leaving 13 bases not matched to a gene. Germline-derived CDR1 and CDR2 are SGHAT and FQNNGV. The CDR3 has 16 amino acids. The CDR3 sequence is CASSLELFWDRGGYTF. The CDR3, as DNA: TGTGCCAGCAGCCTTGAGCTATTTTGGGACAGGGGTGGCTACACCTTC.

This clonotype has only a few counts. The chain recombines TRBV4-1 with TRBJ1-2; D remains unclear. This CDR3 has 16 residues. Trimming left V 0 bases short and J 6 bases short, with 17 bases between. CDR1 MGHRA and CDR2 YSYEKL come from the germline V gene. The CDR3 spells CASSQETGFYQDGYTF. CDR3 DNA sequence: TGCGCCAGCAGCCAAGAAACGGGATTCTATCAGGATGGCTACACCTTC.

This clonotype has a handful of counts. The rearrangement links TRBV6-1 to TRBJ1-1; D not resolved. The CDR3 contains 13 residues. V was pared by 7 bases and J by 1 base, with 10 bases between. Germline CDR1 is MNHNS and CDR2 is SASEGT. The CDR3 region is CASIHIENTEAFF. CDR3 DNA: TGTGCCAGCATTCACATAGAGAACACTGAAGCTTTCTTT.

In its sample, this clonotype was seen many times. V and J are TRBV11-2 and TRBJ2-3; D might be TRBD2 (6 bases). V shed 5 bases and J shed 1 base, with 13 bases lying between them. The germline gives CDR1 SGHAT, CDR2 FQNNGV. CDR3 length equals 15 residues. For the CDR3, the DNA is TGTGCCAGCAGCCCGGGTCCGGGAGGCACAGATACGCAGTATTTT. Translated: CASSPGPGGTDTQYF.

J is TRBJ2-1 and V is TRBV11-2, with TRBD2 matching 8 bases. The CDR3 length is 14 residues. Trimming removed 1 base from V and 10 bases from J; junction bases left unmatched: 6. CDR1 and CDR2 (germline): SGHAT, FQNNGV. The CDR3 here is CASSLAGLAGEQFF. The CDR3 DNA is TGTGCCAGCAGCTTAGCTGGGCTAGCGGGCGAGCAGTTCTTC.

V gene TRBV29-1 combines with J gene TRBJ1-1; D is unclear. Looked up from germline, CDR1 is SQVTM and CDR2 is ANQGSEA. The CDR3 sequence is 12 residues long. The CDR3 region is CRGSFGDTEAFF. CDR3 coding DNA: TGCAGGGGGAGTTTTGGGGACACTGAAGCTTTCTTT. Together with reference TRBV29-1 and TRBJ1-1, the CDR3 gives the full variable domain: SAVISQKPSRDICQRGTSLTIQCQVDSQVTMMFWYRQQPGQSLTLIATANQGSEATYESGFVIDKFPISRPNLTFSTLTVSNMSPEDSSIYLCRGSFGDTEAFFGQGTRLTVV.

This clonotype came up many times. The V and J genes are TRBV5-4 and TRBJ1-2, with D possibly matching TRBD1 (6 bases). Germline V gene sequence: CDR1 SGHNT, CDR2 YYREEE (reference sequence). V was pared by 0 bases and J by 7 bases, with 13 bases between. This CDR3 spans 14 amino acids. CDR3 protein: CASSLGGYRVGYTF. The CDR3 DNA reads TGTGCCAGCAGCTTGGGGGGATACAGGGTTGGCTACACCTTC. The variable domain in full, completed from reference TRBV5-4 and TRBJ1-2, reads ETGVTQSPTHLIKTRGQQVTLRCSSQSGHNTVSWYQQALGQGPQFIFQYYREEENGRGNFPPRFSGLQFPNYSSELNVNALELDDSALYLCASSLGGYRVGYTFGSGTRLTVV.

This clonotype was recorded at least ten times. A read error may account for a junction end that differs from germline. The CDR3 DNA sequence: TGTGCCAGCAGCTTAGAAGGGACAGGGGGCCAGCCCCAGCATTTT. Residues: CASSLEGTGGQPQHF. The chain couples TRBV5-1 to TRBJ1-5, with 12 bases lining up with TRBD1. Germline V lookup: CDR1 SGHRS, CDR2 YFSETQ. CDR3 length: 15 residues.

This clonotype occurred many times. The chain is built from TRBV12-3 or TRBV12-4 and TRBJ1-6, with a tentative D call TRBD1 (5 bases). CDR3 length equals 14 residues. V was clipped by 0 bases and J by 9 bases, with 9 bases between them. The CDR3 reads CASSLAPGSSPLHF. In nucleotides, the CDR3 is TGTGCCAGCAGTTTAGCCCCAGGGTCTTCACCCCTCCACTTT.

The genes are TRBV5-1 and TRBJ2-2; D tentatively reads TRBD1 or TRBD2 (5 bases each). Germline values: CDR1 SGHRS, CDR2 YFSETQ. This CDR3 is built from 17 residues. With 2 bases removed from V and 5 bases from J, the gap between germline ends came to 19 bases. The chain's CDR3 is CASSFLPRGEGTGELFF. The CDR3 DNA reads TGCGCCAGCAGCTTTCTCCCGAGGGGCGAAGGTACCGGGGAGCTGTTTTTT.

CDR3 in amino acids: CSASGTGSNIQYF. In DNA, the CDR3 is TGCAGCGCGTCGGGGACAGGGTCAAACATTCAGTACTTC. The chain couples TRBV29-1 to TRBJ2-4, with TRBD1 identical over 9 bases. Germline CDR1 SQVTM, CDR2 ANQGSEA. The CDR3 length is 13 residues. After removal of 7 bases from V and 6 bases from J, the junction contained 7 bases not matched to a gene.

This clonotype was found many times. The chain has TRBV5-1 and TRBJ2-1; either TRBD1 or TRBD2 may fit D (5 bases each). The CDR3 is made up of 14 amino acids. The germline V gene has CDR1 SGHRS and CDR2 YFSETQ. V lost 4 bases and J lost 5, with 13 bases in between. The CDR3 sequence is CASSNSGTHNEQFF. As DNA, the CDR3 is TGCGCCAGCAGCAACTCCGGGACCCACAATGAGCAGTTCTTC.

To note about this clonotype: A single base separates this from a much larger clone, so it may be a read error. The rearrangement joins TRBV12-3 or TRBV12-4 to TRBJ2-2; D is perhaps TRBD1 or TRBD2 (7 bases each). The CDR3 loop spans 16 amino acids. V lost 6 bases and J lost 3, with 17 bases in between. CDR3 DNA sequence: TGTGCCAGCAGCTCTAGGTCAGGGGGGGACACCGGGGAGCTGTTTTTT. This translates into CASSSRSGGDTGELFF.

This clonotype was counted many times. The J gene is TRBJ1-4, the V gene TRBV15, with D possibly being TRBD1 (5 bases). This CDR3 comprises 15 residues. Germline V gives CDR1 LNHNV, CDR2 YYDKDF (reference sequence). V was trimmed by 0 bases and J by 5 bases, leaving 10 bases between them. CDR3 loop: CATSRDPGENEKLFF. CDR3 in DNA: TGTGCCACCAGCAGAGATCCGGGGGAGAATGAAAAACTGTTTTTT.

This clonotype was recorded many times. The CDR3 nucleotides are TGTGCCAGCAACAGGGGGGCTAACTATGGCTACACCTTC. Protein product: CASNRGANYGYTF. V gene TRBV2 combines with J gene TRBJ1-2; 8 positions agree with TRBD1. After removal of 7 bases from V and 0 bases from J, the junction contained 1 base not matched to a gene. Looked up from germline, CDR1 is SNHLY and CDR2 is FYNNEI. The CDR3 has 13 residues.

In its sample, this clonotype was seen many times. The chain joins TRBV5-1 to TRBJ2-3; the D gene is possibly TRBD2 (5 bases). The CDR3 contains 13 residues. The V gene's germline CDR1 is SGHRS and CDR2 YFSETQ. V lost 4 bases and J lost 2, with 8 bases in between. In DNA, the CDR3 is TGCGCCAGCAGCCTCGACTACACAGATACGCAGTATTTT. As protein: CASSLDYTDTQYF.

A few counts support this clonotype. The rearrangement uses TRBV27 and TRBJ2-5, with D possibly matching TRBD1 (6 bases). The CDR3 length is 13 residues. Germline values: CDR1 MNHEY, CDR2 SMNVEV (reference sequence). V was shortened by 5 bases and J by 3 bases, with 10 bases between the two germline ends. CDR3: CASSVPGEETQYF. DNA for the CDR3: TGTGCCAGCAGTGTGCCAGGGGAAGAGACCCAGTACTTC.

This clonotype was seen only a few times. Here the CDR3 reads CASSQDPGWTDTQYF. CDR3 bases: TGTGCCAGCAGCCAAGACCCGGGGTGGACAGATACGCAGTATTTT. V gene TRBV3-1 combines with J gene TRBJ2-3; tentative D call: TRBD2 (5 bases). Germline-derived CDR1 and CDR2 are LGHDT and YNNKEL (reference sequence). There are 15 residues in the CDR3. Trimming took off 0 bases at V and 3 bases at J, with 10 bases between the two ends.

This clonotype has only a few counts. J is TRBJ1-5 and V is TRBV12-3 or TRBV12-4; TRBD1 matches 8 bases. This CDR3 is built from 19 residues. The V gene end was trimmed by 5 bases and the J gene end by 0 bases; junction bases not matched to a gene: 15. CDR3 sequence reads: CASSPTGQGGIYSNQPQHF. The DNA for the CDR3 is TGTGCCAGCAGTCCAACAGGACAGGGCGGGATTTATAGCAATCAGCCCCAGCATTTT.

This clonotype has ten or more counts. The J gene is TRBJ1-2, the V gene TRBV3-1; TRBD1 matches 9 bases. The CDR3 consists of 14 residues. The trim removed 3 bases at V and 4 bases at J, leaving 3 bases unmatched. The germline CDR1 and CDR2 sequences are LGHDT and YNNKEL (reference sequence). CDR3 sequence reads: CASSHRTGAYGYTF. The CDR3 nucleotides read TGTGCCAGCAGCCATCGGACAGGGGCCTATGGCTACACCTTC.

The sample holds many counts of this clonotype. The genes are TRBV6-1 and TRBJ1-1; D is ambiguous. The V gene lost 5 bases and the J gene lost 0 bases, with 4 bases spanning the gap. Germline V gives CDR1 MNHNS, CDR2 SASEGT. The CDR3 extends over 12 amino acids. The CDR3 protein is CASSRLNTEAFF. The CDR3 region has the DNA TGTGCCAGCAGTCGTCTGAACACTGAAGCTTTCTTT.

This clonotype was seen a handful of times. The chain links TRBV24-1 to TRBJ1-1; D unresolved. CDR1 is KGHDR, CDR2 SFDVKD, per germline. The CDR3 contains 13 residues. V was cut by 10 bases and J by 1 base, with 12 bases left in between. CDR3 region: CATGPWPNTEAFF. As DNA, the CDR3 is TGTGCCACAGGTCCGTGGCCGAACACTGAAGCTTTCTTT.

This chain connects TRBV27 to TRBJ1-1; maybe TRBD1 (6 bases). The V gene lost 5 bases and the J gene lost 3 bases, with 16 bases spanning the gap. Germline-derived CDR1 and CDR2 are MNHEY and SMNVEV (reference sequence). This CDR3 region has 15 residues. The chain's CDR3 is CASSLTPGAYTEAFF. In DNA form, the CDR3 reads TGTGCCAGCAGTCTCACTCCAGGGGCCTACACTGAAGCTTTCTTT.

The chain recombines TRBV2 with TRBJ1-2, with D possibly being TRBD1 (5 bases). The CDR3 consists of 13 residues. Trimming removed 10 bases from V and 4 bases from J, with 16 bases in between. Germline CDR1 SNHLY, CDR2 FYNNEI. This CDR3 reads CATPQGSGYGYTF. CDR3 nucleotides: TGTGCCACCCCCCAGGGCTCTGGCTATGGCTACACCTTC.

This clonotype has only a few counts. J is TRBJ2-2 and V is TRBV2, with 7 bases aligning to TRBD1. This CDR3 region has 16 residues. Trimming removed 6 bases from V and 5 bases from J; junction bases left unmatched: 12. The germline V gene has CDR1 SNHLY and CDR2 FYNNEI. The CDR3 protein is CASRNPGGPVTGELFF. The CDR3 nucleotides are TGTGCCAGCAGGAACCCAGGGGGACCCGTGACCGGGGAGCTGTTTTTT.

The table lists this clonotype with a few counts. This chain links TRBV10-2 with TRBJ2-7, with 7 bases matching TRBD1. This CDR3 spans 14 amino acids. The ends lost 5 bases at V and 5 bases at J; junction bases unmatched: 9. Germline CDR1 and CDR2: WSHSY and SAAADI. The CDR3 nucleotides are TGCGCCAGCAGTCGACAGGGTATCGGGAACGAGCAGTACTTC. Protein sequence: CASSRQGIGNEQYF.

This clonotype was picked up one time. A read error may account for a junction end that differs from germline. The genes are TRBV7-9 and TRBJ1-4, with 10 bases fitting TRBD1. This CDR3 region has 14 residues. The V gene's germline CDR1 is SEHNR and CDR2 FQNEAQ (reference sequence). This CDR3 is CPSSQDRGNEKLFF. CDR3 nucleotide sequence: TGTCCCAGCAGCCAGGACAGGGGGAATGAAAAACTGTTTTTT.

The chain links TRBV6-1 to TRBJ2-1; 8 bases are shared with TRBD2. Unmatched junction bases numbered 8, after V lost 5 bases and J lost 8 bases. The germline CDR1 and CDR2 sequences are MNHNS and SASEGT. The CDR3 is 14 amino acids. CDR3 loop: CASSSRSGADEQFF. The CDR3 region has the DNA TGTGCCAGCAGTTCCCGTAGCGGGGCGGATGAGCAGTTCTTC.

A few counts support this clonotype. The V gene is TRBV20-1, the J gene TRBJ1-2; 9 bases fit TRBD1. The CDR3 contains 12 residues. CDR1 is DFQATT, CDR2 SNEGSKA, per germline (reference sequence). V was clipped by 8 bases and J by 6 bases; unmatched bases: 7. The CDR3 sequence is CSPRRDRDGYTF. The CDR3 DNA sequence: TGCAGTCCGCGCCGGGACAGGGATGGCTACACCTTC.